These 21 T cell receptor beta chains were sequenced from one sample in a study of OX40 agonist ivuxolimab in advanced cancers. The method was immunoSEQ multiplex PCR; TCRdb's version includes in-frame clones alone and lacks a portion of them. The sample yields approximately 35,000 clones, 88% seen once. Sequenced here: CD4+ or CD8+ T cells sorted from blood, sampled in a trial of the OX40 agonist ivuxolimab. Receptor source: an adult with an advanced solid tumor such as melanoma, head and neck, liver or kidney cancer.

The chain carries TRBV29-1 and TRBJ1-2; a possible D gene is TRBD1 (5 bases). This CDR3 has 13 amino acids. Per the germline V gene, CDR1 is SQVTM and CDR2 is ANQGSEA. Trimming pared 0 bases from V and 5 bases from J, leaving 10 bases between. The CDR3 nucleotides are TGCAGCGTTGAAGAGGGGAAGGGGTATGGCTACACCTTC. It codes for CSVEEGKGYGYTF.

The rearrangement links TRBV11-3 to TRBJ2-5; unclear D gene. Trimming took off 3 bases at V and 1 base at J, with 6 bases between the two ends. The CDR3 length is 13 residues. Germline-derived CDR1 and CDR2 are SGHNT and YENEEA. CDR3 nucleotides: TGTGCCAGCAGCTTCGGCCTCCAAGAGACCCAGTACTTC. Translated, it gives CASSFGLQETQYF.

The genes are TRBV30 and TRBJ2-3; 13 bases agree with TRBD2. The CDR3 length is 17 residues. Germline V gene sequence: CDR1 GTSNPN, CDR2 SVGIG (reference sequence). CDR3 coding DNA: TGTGCTTTGGACAGCGGACTAGCGGGGGCCAGCACAGATACGCAGTATTTT. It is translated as CALDSGLAGASTDTQYF.

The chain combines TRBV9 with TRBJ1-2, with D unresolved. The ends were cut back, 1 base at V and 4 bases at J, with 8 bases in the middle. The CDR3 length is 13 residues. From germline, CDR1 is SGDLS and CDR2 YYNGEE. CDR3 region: CASSVQWGYGYTF. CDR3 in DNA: TGTGCCAGCAGCGTACAATGGGGCTATGGCTACACCTTC.

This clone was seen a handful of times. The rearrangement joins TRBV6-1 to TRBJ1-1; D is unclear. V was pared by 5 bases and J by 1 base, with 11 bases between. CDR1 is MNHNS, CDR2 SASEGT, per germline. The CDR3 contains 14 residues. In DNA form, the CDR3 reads TGTGCCAGCAGTTCGCACAAGCGGAACACTGAAGCTTTCTTT. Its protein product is CASSSHKRNTEAFF.

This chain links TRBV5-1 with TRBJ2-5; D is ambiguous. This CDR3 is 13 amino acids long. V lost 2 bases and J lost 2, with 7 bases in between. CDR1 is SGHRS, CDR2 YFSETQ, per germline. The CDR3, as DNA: TGCGCCAGCAGCTTTATAGTTCAAGAGACCCAGTACTTC. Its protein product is CASSFIVQETQYF.

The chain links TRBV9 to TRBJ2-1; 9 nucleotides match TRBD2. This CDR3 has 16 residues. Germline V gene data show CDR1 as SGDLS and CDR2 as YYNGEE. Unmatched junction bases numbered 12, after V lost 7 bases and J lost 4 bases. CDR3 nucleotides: TGTGCCAGCCAGAGAGATTCAGCGGGAGGTTACAATGAGCAGTTCTTC. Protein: CASQRDSAGGYNEQFF.

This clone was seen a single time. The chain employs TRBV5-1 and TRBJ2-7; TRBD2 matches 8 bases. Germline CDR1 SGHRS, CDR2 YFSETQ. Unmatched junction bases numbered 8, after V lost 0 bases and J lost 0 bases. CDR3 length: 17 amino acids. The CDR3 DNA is TGCGCCAGCAGCTTGGGCGCGGGAGGTTGGTCCTCCTACGAGCAGTACTTC. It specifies CASSLGAGGWSSYEQYF.

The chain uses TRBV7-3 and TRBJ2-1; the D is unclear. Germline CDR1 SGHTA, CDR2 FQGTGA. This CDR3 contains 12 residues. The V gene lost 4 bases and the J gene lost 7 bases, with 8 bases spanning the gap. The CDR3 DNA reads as TGTGCCAGCAGCTCCCCCGGAAATGAGCAGTTCTTC. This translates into CASSSPGNEQFF.

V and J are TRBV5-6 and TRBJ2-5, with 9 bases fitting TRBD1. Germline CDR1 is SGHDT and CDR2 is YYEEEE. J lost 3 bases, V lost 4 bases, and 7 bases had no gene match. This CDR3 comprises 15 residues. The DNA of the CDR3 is TGTGCCAGCAGCCGACCACAGGGGGCTAAAGAGACCCAGTACTTC. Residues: CASSRPQGAKETQYF.

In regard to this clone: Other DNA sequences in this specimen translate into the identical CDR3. The DNA for the CDR3 is TGTGCCAGCAGTAGGAACTATGGCTACACCTTC. Translating it yields CASSRNYGYTF. This chain links TRBV28 with TRBJ1-2; D unresolved. Trimming removed 5 bases at V and 2 bases at J, with 3 bases between. Germline CDR1 MDHEN, CDR2 SYDVKM. The CDR3 totals 11 residues.

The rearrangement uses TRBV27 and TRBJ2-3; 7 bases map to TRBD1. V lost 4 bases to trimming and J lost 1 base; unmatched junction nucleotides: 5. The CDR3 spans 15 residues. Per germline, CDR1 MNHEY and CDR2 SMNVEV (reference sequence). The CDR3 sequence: CASSSDRARTDTQYF. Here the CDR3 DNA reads TGTGCCAGCAGTTCAGACAGGGCTCGCACAGATACGCAGTATTTT.

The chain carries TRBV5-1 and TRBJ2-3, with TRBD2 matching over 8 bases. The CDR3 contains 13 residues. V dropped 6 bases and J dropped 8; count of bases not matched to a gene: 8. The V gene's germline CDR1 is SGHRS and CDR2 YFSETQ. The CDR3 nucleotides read TGCGCCAGCACTGATTCTCGGGAGGGTACGCAGTATTTT. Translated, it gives CASTDSREGTQYF.

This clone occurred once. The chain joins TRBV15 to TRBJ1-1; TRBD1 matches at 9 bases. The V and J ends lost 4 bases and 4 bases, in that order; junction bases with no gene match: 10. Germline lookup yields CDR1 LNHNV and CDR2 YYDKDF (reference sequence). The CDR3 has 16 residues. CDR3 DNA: TGTGCCACCAGCAACAGGGACAGGGTTGGGACCACTGAAGCTTTCTTT. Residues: CATSNRDRVGTTEAFF. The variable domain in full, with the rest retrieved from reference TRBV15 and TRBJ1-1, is DAMVIQNPRYQVTQFGKPVTLSCSQTLNHNVMYWYQQKSSQAPKLLFHYYDKDFNNEADTPDNFQSRRPNTSFCFLDIRSPGLGDTAMYLCATSNRDRVGTTEAFFGQGTRLTVV.

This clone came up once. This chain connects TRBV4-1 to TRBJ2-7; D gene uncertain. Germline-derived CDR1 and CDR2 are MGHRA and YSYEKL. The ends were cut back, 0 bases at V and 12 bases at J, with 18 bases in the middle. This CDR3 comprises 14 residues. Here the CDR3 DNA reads TGCGCCAGCAGCCAAGATTCATGGGCGAGTCCGCCGTACTTC. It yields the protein CASSQDSWASPPYF.

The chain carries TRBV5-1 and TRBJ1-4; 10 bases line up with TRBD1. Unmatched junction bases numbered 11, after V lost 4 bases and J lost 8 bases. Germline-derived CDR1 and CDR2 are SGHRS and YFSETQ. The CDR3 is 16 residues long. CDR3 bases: TGCGCCAGCAGCCTACACCCCGGGACAGGGGAAGAAAAACTGTTTTTT. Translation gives CASSLHPGTGEEKLFF. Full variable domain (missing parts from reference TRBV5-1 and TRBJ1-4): KAGVTQTPRYLIKTRGQQVTLSCSPISGHRSVSWYQQTPGQGLQFLFEYFSETQRNKGNFPGRFSGRQFSNSRSEMNVSTLELGDSALYLCASSLHPGTGEEKLFFGSGTQLSVL.

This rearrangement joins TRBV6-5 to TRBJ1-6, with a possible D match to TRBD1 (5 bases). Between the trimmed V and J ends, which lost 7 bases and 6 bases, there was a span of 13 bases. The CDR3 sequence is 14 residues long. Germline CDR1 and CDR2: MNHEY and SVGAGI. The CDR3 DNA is TGTGCCAGCAAGACAGATCCAACTAATTCACCCCTCCACTTT. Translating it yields CASKTDPTNSPLHF.

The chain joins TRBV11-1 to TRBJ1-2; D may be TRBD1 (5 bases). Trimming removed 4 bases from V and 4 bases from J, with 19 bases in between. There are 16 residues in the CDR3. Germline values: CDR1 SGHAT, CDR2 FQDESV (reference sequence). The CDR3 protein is CASSSFIGDPGYGYTF. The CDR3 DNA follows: TGTGCCAGCAGCTCTTTCATAGGGGATCCGGGCTATGGCTACACCTTC.

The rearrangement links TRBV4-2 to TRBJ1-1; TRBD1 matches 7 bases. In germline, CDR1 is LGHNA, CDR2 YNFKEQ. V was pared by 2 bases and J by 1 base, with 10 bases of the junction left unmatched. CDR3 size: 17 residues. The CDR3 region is CASSQMGRGLRNTEAFF. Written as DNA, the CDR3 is TGTGCCAGCAGCCAAATGGGGAGGGGGCTGAGGAACACTGAAGCTTTCTTT.

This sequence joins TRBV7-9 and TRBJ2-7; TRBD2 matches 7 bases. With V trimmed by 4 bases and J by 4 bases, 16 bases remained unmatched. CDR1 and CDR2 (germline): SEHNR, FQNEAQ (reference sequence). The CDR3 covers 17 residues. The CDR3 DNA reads TGTGCCAGCAGCTCCGACGTGATTAGGCTAGCGGCTTACGAGCAGTACTTC. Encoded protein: CASSSDVIRLAAYEQYF.

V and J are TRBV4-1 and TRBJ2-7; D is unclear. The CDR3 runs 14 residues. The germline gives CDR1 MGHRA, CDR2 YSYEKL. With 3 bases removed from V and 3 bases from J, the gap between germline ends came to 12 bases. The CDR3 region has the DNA TGCGCCAGCAGCCAGGCAGCCACAGTCTACGAGCAGTACTTC. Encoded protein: CASSQAATVYEQYF.